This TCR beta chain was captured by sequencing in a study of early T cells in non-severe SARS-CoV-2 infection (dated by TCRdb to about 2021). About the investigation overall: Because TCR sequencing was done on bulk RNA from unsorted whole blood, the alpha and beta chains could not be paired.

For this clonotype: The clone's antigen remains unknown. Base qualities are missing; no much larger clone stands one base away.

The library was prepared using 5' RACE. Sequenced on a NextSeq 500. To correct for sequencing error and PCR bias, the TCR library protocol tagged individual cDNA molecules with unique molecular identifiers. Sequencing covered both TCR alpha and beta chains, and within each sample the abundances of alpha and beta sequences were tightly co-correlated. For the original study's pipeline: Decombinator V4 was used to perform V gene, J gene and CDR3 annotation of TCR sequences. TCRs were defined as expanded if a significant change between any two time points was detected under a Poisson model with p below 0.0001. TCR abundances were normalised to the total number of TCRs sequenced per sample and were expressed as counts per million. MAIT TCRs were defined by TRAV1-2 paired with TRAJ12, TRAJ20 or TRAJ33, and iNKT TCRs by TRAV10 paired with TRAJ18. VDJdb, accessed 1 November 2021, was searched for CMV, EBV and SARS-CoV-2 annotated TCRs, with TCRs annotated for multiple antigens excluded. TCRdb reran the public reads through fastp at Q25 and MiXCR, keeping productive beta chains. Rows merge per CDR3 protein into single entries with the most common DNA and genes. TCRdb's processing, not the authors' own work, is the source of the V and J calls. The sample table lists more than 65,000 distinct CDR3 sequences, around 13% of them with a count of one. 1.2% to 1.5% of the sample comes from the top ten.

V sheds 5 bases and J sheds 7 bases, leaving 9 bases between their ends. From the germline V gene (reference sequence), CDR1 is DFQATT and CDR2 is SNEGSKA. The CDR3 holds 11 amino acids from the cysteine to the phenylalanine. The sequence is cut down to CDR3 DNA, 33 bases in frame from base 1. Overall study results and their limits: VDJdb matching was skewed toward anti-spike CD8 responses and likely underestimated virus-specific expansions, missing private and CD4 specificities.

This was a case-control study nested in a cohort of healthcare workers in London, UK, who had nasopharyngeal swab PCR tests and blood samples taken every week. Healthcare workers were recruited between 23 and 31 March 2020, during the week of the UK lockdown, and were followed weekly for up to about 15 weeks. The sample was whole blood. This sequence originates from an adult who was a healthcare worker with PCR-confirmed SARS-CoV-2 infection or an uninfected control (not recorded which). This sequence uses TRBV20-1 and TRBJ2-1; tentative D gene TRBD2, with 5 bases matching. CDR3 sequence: CSAGRENEQFF. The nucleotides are TGCAGTGCTGGGAGAGAGAATGAGCAGTTCTTC.